This T cell receptor (beta chain) was observed in a study of blood T cell repertoires in COVID-19. Study-level information: Italy, Spain and the United States were the sources of the convalescent and acute COVID-19 samples. The cDNA or gDNA used as material had been derived from T cells, B-cell-depleted T cells, or PBMCs.

Trimming at V came to 5 bases and at J to 6 bases, leaving 12 bases not matched to a gene. The CDR3 is 17 amino acids. Germline CDR1 and CDR2: SGHVS and FQNEAQ. In the authors' methods: Nucleated cell counts were estimated from reference gene primer amplification. The repertoire was sequenced with immunoSEQ multiplex PCR; TCRdb's copy has only in-frame clones and lacks some. That table furnishes V, J and clone size, whereas the DNA furnished D and trimming. The table records hundreds of thousands of clones, 75% to 90% of them present only once. The sample was peripheral blood. The rearrangement links TRBV7-8 to TRBJ1-6; 8 nucleotides agree with TRBD1. The receptor was isolated from a woman in her thirties or forties who had recovered from COVID-19. The CDR3 loop reads CASSLFSGTGINSPLHF. The DNA for the CDR3 is TGTGCCAGCAGCCTTTTTTCAGGGACAGGAATTAATTCACCCCTCCACTTT. Full variable domain (remainder filled in from reference TRBV7-8 and TRBJ1-6): GAGVSQSPRYKVAKRGQDVALRCDPISGHVSLFWYQQALGQGPEFLTYFQNEAQLDKSGLPSDRFFAERPEGSVSTLKIQRTQQEDSAVYLCASSLFSGTGINSPLHFGNGTRLTVT.